This record covers a single TCR beta chain. No antigen is known for it. The CDR3 loop spans 13 amino acids. CDR1 is MNHEY, CDR2 SMNVEV, per germline (reference sequence). The V and J ends lost 8 bases and 2 bases respectively, with 13 bases between them. Every subset had its genomic DNA shared out evenly among several immunoSEQ plates. Assay: immunoSEQ multiplex PCR; the TCRdb copy retains only in-frame clones and omits some. Among some 700,000 clones, about 92% were seen once, and the ten largest hold more than 30%. This sample was included in a study of shared clonotypes between healthy human individuals. Findings and limits, study-wide: The generation probabilities recorded for non-shared clonotypes fell below those of clonotypes shared by all four donors. Naive subsets, compared against memory subsets, generally had larger estimated richness values.

CD8 memory was a combination of CD45RO+ cells and CCR7-negative CD45RA+ TemRA cells. The sample taken for sequencing was memory CD8+ T cells from PBMCs. Indicated subset: CD45RO+ cells pooled with CCR7-negative TemRA cells. This clonotype was sampled from a man in his late teens or twenties in good health. Some clones in this sample may be carry-over from other donors' samples. The gene calls are TRBV27 and TRBJ2-7, with D possibly being TRBD2 (6 bases). The CDR3, as DNA: TGTGCCAGCGGGACTGGTGGGACCTACGAGCAGTACTTC. Amino acids: CASGTGGTYEQYF.